This T cell receptor beta chain appears in the sequencing data of a study of blood T cell repertoires in COVID-19. Study-wide background: There were acute and convalescent COVID-19 samples, and they came from the United States, Italy and Spain.

Germline V CDR1 and CDR2: MNHEY, SMNVEV (reference sequence). The CDR3 runs 15 residues. J was trimmed by 6 bases and V by 0 bases; bases with no gene match: 7. Profiling relied on immunoSEQ multiplex PCR, and the TCRdb table lists in-frame clones only, not all of them. The table records hundreds of thousands of clones, more than 75% of them present only once. Participants were aged about 18 to 90 years, lived in 25 or so US areas, and enrolled virtually. The genes are TRBV27 and TRBJ1-1, with 7 bases fitting TRBD1. Source material: PBMCs or T cells enriched from blood (not recorded which). The receptor was isolated from a woman in her 50s who had recovered from COVID-19. The CDR3 loop reads CASSLSISTGAEAFF. The CDR3 DNA sequence: TGTGCCAGCAGTTTATCGATAAGTACAGGGGCTGAAGCTTTCTTT.